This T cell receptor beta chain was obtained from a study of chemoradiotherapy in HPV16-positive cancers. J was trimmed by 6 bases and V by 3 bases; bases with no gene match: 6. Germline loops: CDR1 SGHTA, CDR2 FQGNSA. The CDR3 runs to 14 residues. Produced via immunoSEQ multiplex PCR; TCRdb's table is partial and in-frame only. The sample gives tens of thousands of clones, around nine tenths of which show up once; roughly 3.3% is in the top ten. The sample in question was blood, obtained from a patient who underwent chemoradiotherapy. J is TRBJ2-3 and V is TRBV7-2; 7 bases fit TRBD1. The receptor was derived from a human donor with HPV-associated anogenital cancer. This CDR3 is CASSFRQGADTQYF. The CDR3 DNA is TGTGCCAGCAGCTTTAGACAGGGAGCGGATACGCAGTATTTT.